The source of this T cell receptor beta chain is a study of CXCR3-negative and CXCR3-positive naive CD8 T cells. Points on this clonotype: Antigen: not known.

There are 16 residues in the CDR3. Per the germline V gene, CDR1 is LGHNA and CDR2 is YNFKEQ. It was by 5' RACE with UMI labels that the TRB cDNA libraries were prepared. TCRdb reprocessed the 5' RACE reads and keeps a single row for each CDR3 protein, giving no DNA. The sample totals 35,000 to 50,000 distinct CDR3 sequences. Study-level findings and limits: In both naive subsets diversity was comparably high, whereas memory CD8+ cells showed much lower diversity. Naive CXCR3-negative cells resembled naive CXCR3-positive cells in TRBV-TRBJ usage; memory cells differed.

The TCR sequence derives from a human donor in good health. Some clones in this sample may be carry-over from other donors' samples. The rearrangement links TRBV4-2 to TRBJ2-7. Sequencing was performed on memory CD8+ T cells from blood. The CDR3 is CASSQEYGYLSYEQYF.